The T cell receptor beta chain under discussion was sequenced for a study of regulatory T cells in long-lasting Graves disease. Across the whole study: Positive TSH receptor antibodies alongside over 5 years of antithyroid drugs were what marked Graves' disease as persistent.

Relying on iRepertoire HTBI primers and Arm-PCR of CDR3 regions, the team built TCR beta libraries. TCRdb reprocessed the multiplex PCR reads via MiXCR and lists one record per CDR3 protein. The data show over 300,000 distinct CDR3 sequences, 15% to 20% seen once. With regard to this clonotype: The antigen is unknown.

Findings and caveats of the study: Persistent Graves' cases showed lower TCR diversity than newly diagnosed cases. TRBV28, TRBJ1-2 and TRBJ2-5 were segments that persistent disease favored.

Indicated time point: persistent/refractory GD, antithyroid drugs over 5 years with positive TRAb. The TCR library was prepared using RNA isolated from PBMCs. A roughly 9-milliliter sample of peripheral blood was drawn into EDTA tubes. V gave up 0 bases and J gave up 2 bases, with 11 bases separating them. The germline V gene encodes CDR1 MGHRA and CDR2 YSYEKL. The CDR3 contains 17 residues. This clonotype was sampled from a female donor with Graves disease. The chain links TRBV4-1 to TRBJ1-6; D may be TRBD1 (5 bases). This specimen consisted of peripheral blood mononuclear cells (PBMCs), obtained when the disease was refractory, from a patient treated with antithyroid drugs. This CDR3 is CASSQDSGWAYNSPLHF. The CDR3, as DNA: TGCGCCAGCAGCCAAGATTCAGGGTGGGCCTATAATTCACCCCTCCACTTT.